This T cell receptor (beta chain) derives from a study of radiotherapy plus CTLA-4 blockade in lung cancer (dated by TCRdb to 2017 to 2018). A note on the overall study: Objective responses were observed in 15% to 20% of enrolled patients, and disease control was achieved in 31%. What the authors observed across the whole study: Early dynamic changes in blood T cell clones, together with increased serum interferon-beta after radiation, were reported as the strongest predictors of response. After treatment with radiotherapy and ipilimumab, TCR clones that originated in tumors expanded in peripheral blood.

The CDR3 runs 13 residues from the cysteine to the phenylalanine. Solely the CDR3 DNA is kept, with 39 bases framed from the first base. In the germline V gene (reference sequence), CDR1 corresponds to LNHDA and CDR2 to SQIVND. The V and J ends are trimmed by 3 bases and 7 bases, leaving 12 bases between them. Comments on this clone: Its antigen remains undetermined. No much larger clone is present one base from it, and per-base qualities are unavailable.

Libraries were built with the immunoSEQ multiplex PCR assay. Drawn from immuneACCESS, this table holds only the in-frame rearrangements with V and J called that TCRdb kept. Clones are partly lost; checked studies trace under half to an unresolved V gene and leave the rest unexplained. This sample gives some 94,000 clones in total; roughly four fifths of them show up just once. The ten largest clones represent about 23% of the sample. The study evaluated CTLA-4 blockade (ipilimumab) given together with focal radiation therapy in patients who had chemo-refractory metastatic non-small-cell lung cancer.

This receptor was identified in a human donor with non-small cell lung cancer that progressed on radiotherapy plus ipilimumab. This specimen was peripheral blood, taken from a patient treated with radiotherapy plus ipilimumab. The V and J segments used are TRBV19 and TRBJ1-2, with the D segment identity uncertain. The CDR3 protein is CASSIEGIGGYTF. The bases read TGTGCCAGTAGTATTGAGGGAATCGGTGGCTACACCTTC.